These T cell receptor beta chains were read from a single sample in a study of shared clonotypes between healthy human individuals. Repertoires were generated with immunoSEQ multiplex PCR, while TCRdb's copy carries only in-frame clones and drops some. The sample has some 2,000,000 clones, over 85% seen once; the top ten hold roughly 1%. The sample consisted of naive CD8+ T cells sorted from blood. These receptors came from a man younger than 30 in good health. Both conserved end residues are part of each CDR3. A D gene is named only where the DNA matches it firmly. Not every row has a clone size; where given, it reads once, few, many or a size class.

length	D	size	J	V	CDR3	DNA
13	.	.	TRBJ2-7	TRBV19	CASSRENLYEQYF	TGTGCCAGTAGTCGCGAGAACCTCTACGAGCAGTACTTC
13	TRBD2	.	TRBJ2-1	TRBV18	CASSSTSGGRQFF	TGTGCCAGCTCCTCGACTAGCGGGGGCCGCCAGTTCTTC
16	.	.	TRBJ2-1	TRBV5-1	CASSLEGGSSYNEQFF	TGCGCCAGCAGCTTGGAGGGCGGTAGCTCCTACAATGAGCAGTTCTTC
14	TRBD1	.	TRBJ2-2	TRBV6-5	CASSWTGDTGELFF	TGTGCCAGCAGTTGGACAGGCGACACCGGGGAGCTGTTTTTT
13	.	.	TRBJ1-2	TRBV6-5	CASSPPEGYGYTF	TGTGCCAGCAGCCCCCCCGAAGGCTATGGCTACACCTTC
10	.	.	TRBJ1-5	TRBV20-1	CSAEEGLEHF	TGCAGTGCCGAGGAGGGGCTAGAGCATTTT
15	TRBD1	.	TRBJ2-7	TRBV9	CASSVGGTGRTEQYF	TGTGCCAGCAGCGTAGGCGGGACAGGGCGCACCGAGCAGTACTTC
14	.	.	TRBJ2-7	TRBV10-2	CASAPDSPSYEQYF	TGCGCCAGCGCCCCGGACAGTCCCTCCTACGAGCAGTACTTC
15	TRBD1	.	TRBJ2-7	TRBV2	CASSEGWDSSYEQYF	TGTGCCAGCAGTGAGGGATGGGACAGCTCCTACGAGCAGTACTTC
17	TRBD1	.	TRBJ1-1	TRBV28	CASSLFLGTGLNTEAFF	TGTGCCAGCAGTTTATTTCTCGGGACAGGCTTGAACACTGAAGCTTTCTTT
14	.	.	TRBJ1-1	TRBV9	CASSVAGSGPEAFF	TGTGCCAGCAGCGTAGCGGGGTCCGGCCCTGAAGCTTTCTTT
13	TRBD1	.	TRBJ2-7	TRBV10-1	CAREVTGLGEQYF	TGCGCCAGGGAAGTGACAGGGTTGGGTGAGCAGTACTTC
13	.	.	TRBJ1-2	TRBV30	CAWSVGGGDGYTF	TGTGCCTGGAGTGTGGGGGGCGGAGACGGCTACACCTTC
14	.	.	TRBJ2-7	TRBV14	CASSPAMGPREQYF	TGTGCCAGCAGCCCCGCGATGGGGCCTCGGGAGCAGTACTTC
14	.	.	TRBJ2-7	TRBV15	CATSREKGHYEQYF	TGTGCCACCAGCAGAGAAAAAGGACATTACGAGCAGTACTTC
14	.	.	TRBJ2-3	TRBV30	CAWSVTGPTDTQYF	TGTGCCTGGAGTGTGACGGGGCCCACAGATACGCAGTATTTT
15	TRBD1	.	TRBJ2-7	TRBV6-5	CASSYGQGHFSEQYF	TGTGCCAGCAGTTACGGACAGGGCCATTTCTCCGAGCAGTACTTC
14	.	.	TRBJ2-5	TRBV7-3	CASSLFGPQETQYF	TGTGCCAGCAGCTTGTTTGGGCCCCAAGAGACCCAGTACTTC
15	.	.	TRBJ2-3	TRBV28	CASSPDQDDTDTQYF	TGTGCCAGCAGTCCCGACCAAGACGACACAGATACGCAGTATTTT
14	.	.	TRBJ1-5	TRBV30	CAWSGTGHNQPQHF	TGTGCCTGGAGCGGAACAGGGCACAATCAGCCCCAGCATTTT
14	.	.	TRBJ2-7	TRBV10-2	CASSGRTSGGEQYF	TGCGCCAGCAGTGGCCGGACAAGCGGAGGGGAGCAGTACTTC
13	TRBD1	few	TRBJ2-7	TRBV27	CASSVTGGIEQYF	TGTGCCAGCAGTGTGACAGGGGGAATCGAGCAGTACTTC
16	TRBD1	.	TRBJ2-5	TRBV27	CASSLAPGTDEETQYF	TGTGCCAGCAGTTTAGCGCCCGGGACAGACGAAGAGACCCAGTACTTC
13	TRBD1	.	TRBJ2-1	TRBV27	CASSIDRGKVQFF	TGTGCCAGCAGTATAGACAGGGGGAAGGTGCAGTTCTTC
14	.	.	TRBJ1-1	TRBV27	CASSWGLGDTEAFF	TGTGCCAGCAGTTGGGGGTTGGGGGACACTGAAGCTTTCTTT
14	.	.	TRBJ1-1	TRBV5-1	CASSLMRVNTEAFF	TGCGCCAGCAGCTTGATGAGGGTCAACACTGAAGCTTTCTTT
15	.	.	TRBJ2-5	TRBV11-2	CASSLGQRGKETQYF	TGTGCCAGCAGCTTGGGCCAAAGGGGGAAAGAGACCCAGTACTTC
15	.	.	TRBJ1-6	TRBV27	CASNSLGHLNSPLHF	TGTGCCAGCAACTCGTTAGGACATTTGAATTCACCCCTCCACTTT
11	.	.	TRBJ2-7	TRBV25-1	CASSVTNEQYF	TGTGCCAGCAGTGTCACTAACGAGCAGTACTTC
17	.	.	TRBJ2-6	TRBV27	CASSYLWDVSGANVLTF	TGTGCCAGCAGTTACCTATGGGACGTATCTGGGGCCAACGTCCTGACTTTC
13	.	.	TRBJ2-7	TRBV4-1	CASSQKVYIEQYF	TGCGCCAGCAGCCAAAAGGTGTATATCGAGCAGTACTTC
13	TRBD1	.	TRBJ1-2	TRBV29-1	CSVPGGLNYGYTF	TGCAGCGTCCCAGGGGGTCTTAACTATGGCTACACCTTC
13	.	.	TRBJ1-5	TRBV7-9	CASSFNELLPQHF	TGTGCCAGCAGTTTTAACGAATTGTTGCCCCAGCATTTT
14	TRBD1	.	TRBJ2-5	TRBV14	CASSQDRGQETQYF	TGTGCCAGCAGCCAAGATAGGGGGCAGGAGACCCAGTACTTC
17	TRBD2	.	TRBJ2-3	TRBV10-1	CASSASGRGPETDTQYF	TGCGCCAGCAGTGCTAGCGGGAGAGGTCCAGAGACAGATACGCAGTATTTT
18	TRBD2	.	TRBJ2-1	TRBV27	CASSLWASGGNSYNEQFF	TGTGCCAGCAGTTTATGGGCTAGCGGGGGGAACTCCTACAATGAGCAGTTCTTC
15	.	.	TRBJ1-1	TRBV7-8	CASSPRGVGNTEAFF	TGTGCCAGCAGCCCCCGAGGGGTTGGGAACACTGAAGCTTTCTTT
13	TRBD1	.	TRBJ1-1	TRBV30	CACLTGGAGEAFF	TGTGCCTGCCTGACAGGGGGCGCGGGTGAAGCTTTCTTT
14	.	.	TRBJ1-3	TRBV13	CASSPPSSGNTIYF	TGTGCCAGCAGCCCCCCAAGCTCTGGAAACACCATATATTTT
17	TRBD1	.	TRBJ1-2	TRBV19	CASSTIYLTGEDYGYTF	TGTGCCAGTAGTACGATCTATTTGACAGGGGAGGACTATGGCTACACCTTC
13	.	.	TRBJ2-7	TRBV28	CASSLGGPYEQYF	TGTGCCAGCAGTTTAGGTGGCCCCTACGAGCAGTACTTC
15	.	.	TRBJ2-5	TRBV7-9	CASSGVVDKRETQYF	TGTGCCAGCAGCGGAGTGGTGGACAAAAGGGAGACCCAGTACTTC
13	.	.	TRBJ1-1	TRBV4-2	CASSQPGETEAFF	TGTGCCAGCAGCCAACCAGGGGAAACTGAAGCTTTCTTT
16	TRBD1	.	TRBJ2-5	TRBV5-6	CASSLAMGQGLETQYF	TGTGCCAGCAGCTTGGCCATGGGACAGGGGTTGGAGACCCAGTACTTC
13	TRBD1	few	TRBJ1-5	TRBV28	CASRDRGGQPQHF	TGTGCCAGCAGAGACAGGGGAGGACAGCCCCAGCATTTT
23	TRBD1	.	TRBJ2-4	TRBV13	CASSLVDWTKGAPWERAKNIQYF	TGTGCCAGCAGCCTCGTCGACTGGACAAAGGGGGCGCCTTGGGAACGGGCCAAAAACATTCAGTACTTC
13	.	.	TRBJ2-5	TRBV19	CASTHRGQETQYF	TGTGCCAGTACCCACCGGGGCCAAGAGACCCAGTACTTC
14	TRBD2	.	TRBJ2-1	TRBV7-9	CAIPGLAGGNEQFF	TGTGCCATTCCCGGTCTAGCGGGGGGCAATGAGCAGTTCTTC
16	.	.	TRBJ1-1	TRBV6-5	CASSYGLGAKNTEAFF	TGTGCCAGCAGTTACGGTTTGGGGGCAAAGAACACTGAAGCTTTCTTT
16	.	.	TRBJ1-1	TRBV7-9	CASSPGIRGRNTEAFF	TGTGCCAGCAGCCCGGGTATAAGGGGACGAAACACTGAAGCTTTCTTT
15	TRBD1	.	TRBJ2-1	TRBV18	CASSPPGQDYNEQFF	TGTGCCAGCTCACCACCCGGACAGGATTACAATGAGCAGTTCTTC
16	TRBD1	.	TRBJ2-7	TRBV7-8	CASSTSTGDMIYEQYF	TGTGCCAGCAGCACCTCCACAGGGGATATGATCTACGAGCAGTACTTC
13	.	.	TRBJ1-2	TRBV7-2	CASSFWAQDGYTF	TGTGCCAGCAGCTTTTGGGCCCAGGATGGCTACACCTTC
13	.	.	TRBJ1-4	TRBV2	CASSDPTNEKLFF	TGTGCCAGCAGTGACCCAACTAATGAAAAACTGTTTTTT
16	.	once	TRBJ2-2	TRBV5-4	CASSQGEWEGTGELFF	TGTGCCAGCAGCCAGGGGGAGTGGGAGGGCACCGGGGAGCTGTTTTTT